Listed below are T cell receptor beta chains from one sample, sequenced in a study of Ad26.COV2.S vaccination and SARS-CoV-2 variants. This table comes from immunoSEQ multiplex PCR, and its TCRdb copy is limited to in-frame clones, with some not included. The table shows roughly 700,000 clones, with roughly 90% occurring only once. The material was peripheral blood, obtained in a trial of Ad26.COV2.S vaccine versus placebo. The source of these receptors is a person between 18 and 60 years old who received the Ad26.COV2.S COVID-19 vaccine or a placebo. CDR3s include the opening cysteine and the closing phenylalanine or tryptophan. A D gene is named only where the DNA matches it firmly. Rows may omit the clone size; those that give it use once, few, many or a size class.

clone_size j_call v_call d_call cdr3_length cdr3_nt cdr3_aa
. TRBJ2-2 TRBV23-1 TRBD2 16 TGCGCCAGCAGTCAATCGAGGACTAGCGGGGGCGGGGAGCTGTTTTTT CASSQSRTSGGGELFF
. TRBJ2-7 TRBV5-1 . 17 TGCGCCAGCAGCTCAGGGGGCTTTAGCGGGAGCCTTAACGAGCAGTACTTC CASSSGGFSGSLNEQYF
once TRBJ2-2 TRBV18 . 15 TGTGCCAGCTCACTGGACAGTTCCTGGATCGGGGAGCTGTTTTTT CASSLDSSWIGELFF
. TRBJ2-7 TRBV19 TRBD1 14 TGTGCCAGTAGTAGGGGGACAGGGCCCTACGAGCAGTACTTC CASSRGTGPYEQYF
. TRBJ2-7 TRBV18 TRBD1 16 TGTGCCAGCTCACCATTTACAGGGGGCAGAGACTACGAGCAGTACTTC CASSPFTGGRDYEQYF
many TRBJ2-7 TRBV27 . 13 TGTGCCAGCAGTTTAGGGAGGACCTACGAGCAGTACTTC CASSLGRTYEQYF
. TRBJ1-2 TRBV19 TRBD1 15 TGTGCCAGTAGTATAGGGACAGGGCCTAACTATGGCTACACCTTC CASSIGTGPNYGYTF
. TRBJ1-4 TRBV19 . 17 TGTGCCAGTAGAATTTGGCCTGACAGTGGCTCTAATGAAAAACTGTTTTTT CASRIWPDSGSNEKLFF
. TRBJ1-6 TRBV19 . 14 TGTGCCAGTAGATCACAGGGATATAATTCACCCCTCCACTTT CASRSQGYNSPLHF
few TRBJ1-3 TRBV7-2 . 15 TGTGCCAGCAGCCGGGACGGACTCTCTGGAAACACCATATATTTT CASSRDGLSGNTIYF
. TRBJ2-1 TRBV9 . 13 TGTGCCAGCAGCGTAGCTAGCCGTGGTGAGCAGTTCTTC CASSVASRGEQFF
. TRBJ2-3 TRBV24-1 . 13 TGTGCCACCAGTGACCGGAGCACAGATACGCAGTATTTT CATSDRSTDTQYF
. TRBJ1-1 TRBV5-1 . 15 TGCGCCAGCAGCTTGAGAGGGCAGTTCAACACTGAAGCTTTCTTT CASSLRGQFNTEAFF
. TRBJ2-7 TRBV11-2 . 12 TGTGCCAGCAGCCTGGACACCTACGAGCAGTACTTC CASSLDTYEQYF
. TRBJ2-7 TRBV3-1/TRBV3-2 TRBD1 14 TGTGCCAGCAGCAGCTCGGGACAGTCCTACGAGCAGTACTTC CASSSSGQSYEQYF
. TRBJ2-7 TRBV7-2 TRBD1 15 TGTGCCAGCAGCTTCGACAGGGGGCTAACGTACGAGCAGTACTTC CASSFDRGLTYEQYF
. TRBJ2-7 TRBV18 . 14 TGTGCCAGCTCACCACCAACTCGTTACTACGAGCAGTACTTC CASSPPTRYYEQYF
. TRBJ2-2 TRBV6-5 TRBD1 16 TGTGCCAGCAGTTTGACAGGGGGCCCGAACACCGGGGAGCTGTTTTTT CASSLTGGPNTGELFF
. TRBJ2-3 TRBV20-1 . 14 TGCAGTGCTAGTAGGGCGGTTGGAACAGATACGCAGTATTTT CSASRAVGTDTQYF
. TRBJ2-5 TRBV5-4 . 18 TGTGCCAGCAGCCCCACACTTCATAGCGTTTCGTACCAAGAGACCCAGTACTTC CASSPTLHSVSYQETQYF
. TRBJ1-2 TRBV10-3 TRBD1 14 TGTGCCATCAGTCTCGCCGGACAGGGCTATGGCTACACCTTC CAISLAGQGYGYTF
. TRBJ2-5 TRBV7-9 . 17 TGTGCCAGCAGCTTAGGACTTTCCCTGGCGAGGAGGGAGACCCAGTACTTC CASSLGLSLARRETQYF